The clone carrying this TCR beta chain has more than one count but fewer than ten. These data belong to a study of T cells in Graves' hyperthyroidism and ophthalmopathy. The CDR3 loop spans 16 amino acids. V gave up 5 bases and J gave up 2 bases, with 19 bases separating them. CDR1 is MGHRA and CDR2 is YSYEKL in the germline V gene. Aged 18 to 65, the patients had hyperthyroidism that was newly diagnosed and had lasted under 2 months. RNA transcripts gave rise to amplified TCR beta CDR3 regions. Carried out on the TCR CDR3, a first-round RT-PCR used the HTBI primer set. TCRdb passed the multiplex PCR reads through MiXCR, listing each CDR3 protein once. The sample carries about 420,000 distinct CDR3 sequences, roughly 13% recorded once.

Sequenced material: blood. The TCR originated in a woman aged 18 to 35 with Graves' hyperthyroidism. The V gene is TRBV4-1, the J gene TRBJ2-7; maybe TRBD2 (5 bases). This CDR3 reads CASSNRRGSATYEQYF. The CDR3 DNA sequence: TGCGCCAGCAGCAACCGTCGGGGTAGCGCAACCTACGAGCAGTACTTC.